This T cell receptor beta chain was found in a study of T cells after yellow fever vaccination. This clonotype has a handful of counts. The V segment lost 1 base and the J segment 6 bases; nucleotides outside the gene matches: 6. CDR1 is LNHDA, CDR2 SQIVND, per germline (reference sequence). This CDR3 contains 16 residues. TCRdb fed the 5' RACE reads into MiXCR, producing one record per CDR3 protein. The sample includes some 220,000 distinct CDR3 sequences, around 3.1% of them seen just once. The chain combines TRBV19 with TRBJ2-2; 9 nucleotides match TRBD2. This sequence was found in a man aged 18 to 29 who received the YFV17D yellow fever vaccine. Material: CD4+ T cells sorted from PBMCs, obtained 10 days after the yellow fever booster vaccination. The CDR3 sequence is CASSIGGLAQAGELFF. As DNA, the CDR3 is TGTGCCAGTAGTATAGGGGGACTAGCACAAGCCGGGGAGCTGTTTTTT.